This T cell receptor (beta chain) emerged from a study of CD8 T cells in Susac syndrome. Study conclusions and caveats: As the study acknowledged, the number of individuals in its TCR sequencing and HLA analysis was relatively small.

RNA, at about 0.45 to 1 ug, was reverse transcribed with random hexamers. TCRdb re-called the immunoSEQ multiplex PCR reads through MiXCR, storing one row per CDR3 protein. The table lists about 210,000 distinct CDR3 sequences, approximately 94% of them singletons. This CDR3 has 15 residues. In germline, CDR1 is SGHVS, CDR2 FQNEAQ. With 1 base clipped from V and 4 bases from J, the junction kept 7 bases outside the gene matches. In regard to this clonotype: Antigen: not known.

CD8+ and CD4+ T cells circulating in blood were sequenced for TCR beta. This chain connects TRBV7-8 to TRBJ2-7; 7 bases map to TRBD2. This TCR came from a human donor in good health. Sequences were obtained from CD4+ T cells from PBMCs. The CDR3: CASSLVLASGYEQYF. DNA for the CDR3: TGTGCCAGCAGCTTAGTCCTGGCTAGCGGATACGAGCAGTACTTC.